The 6 T cell receptor beta chains listed next were all sequenced from one sample in a study of Ad26.COV2.S vaccination and SARS-CoV-2 variants. Indicated treatment: around 19 received Ad26.COV2.S at low or high dose, single or two shots; roughly five received placebo; per-sample allocation not given. The samples were gathered on day 63 after the first injection of vaccine or placebo. Assay: immunoSEQ multiplex PCR; the TCRdb copy retains only in-frame clones and omits some. In the table there are about 480,000 clones, roughly 87% of which are singletons. Specimen: peripheral blood, collected in a trial of Ad26.COV2.S vaccine versus placebo. The receptors were sampled from a person between 18 and 65 years old who received the Ad26.COV2.S COVID-19 vaccine or a placebo.

This chain connects TRBV29-1 to TRBJ2-5; 15 bases align to TRBD2. Germline V gene lookup returns CDR1 SQVTM and CDR2 ANQGSEA. CDR3 length equals 16 residues. The V segment lost 8 bases and the J segment 5 bases; nucleotides outside the gene matches: 12. DNA for the CDR3: TGCAGCTCCCGAACAGGGACTAGCGGGAGGATGGAGACCCAGTACTTC. Amino acids: CSSRTGTSGRMETQYF.

This chain uses TRBV11-2 with TRBJ2-1; maybe TRBD2 (7 bases). Germline CDR1 SGHAT, CDR2 FQNNGV. The length of the CDR3 is 15 residues. Trimming cost V 6 bases and J 7 bases, with 19 bases left between them. CDR3 DNA: TGTGCCAGCAGACCCCTAGCGGAGGGGGGTAATGAGCAGTTCTTC. Protein sequence: CASRPLAEGGNEQFF. Filled out from reference TRBV11-2 and TRBJ2-1, the complete variable domain reads EAGVAQSPRYKIIEKRQSVAFWCNPISGHATLYWYQQILGQGPKLLIQFQNNGVVDDSQLPKDRFSAERLKGVDSTLKIQPAKLEDSAVYLCASRPLAEGGNEQFFGPGTRLTVL.

The chain couples TRBV28 to TRBJ1-2; 12 positions agree with TRBD1. Germline V gene data show CDR1 as MDHEN and CDR2 as SYDVKM. The length of the CDR3 is 17 residues. V dropped 4 bases and J dropped 7; count of bases not matched to a gene: 13. The CDR3 sequence: CASSSRGTGTGGSGYTF. CDR3 DNA sequence: TGTGCCAGCAGTTCCAGGGGAACCGGGACAGGGGGCTCTGGCTACACCTTC.

V usage is TRBV5-6 and J usage is TRBJ2-1, with D unresolved. Germline CDR1 is SGHDT and CDR2 is YYEEEE. The CDR3 sequence is 15 residues long. Trimming shortened V by 3 bases and J by 2 bases, and 12 bases separated the two germline ends. As DNA, the CDR3 is TGTGCCAGCAGCTCTTCTGAGGTGCCCTACAATGAGCAGTTCTTC. Residues: CASSSSEVPYNEQFF.

The V call is TRBV6-2 or TRBV6-3, the J call TRBJ2-3; 11 bases map to TRBD2. The CDR3 runs to 15 residues. V was clipped by 5 bases and J by 0 bases; unmatched bases: 1. Looked up from germline, CDR1 is MNHEY and CDR2 is SVGEGT. CDR3 sequence (DNA): TGTGCCAGCAGTGGACTAGCGGGTAGCACAGATACGCAGTATTTT. This translates into CASSGLAGSTDTQYF.

CDR3: CASSGVTGTGNYGYTF. The CDR3 DNA follows: TGTGCCAGCAGTGGGGTAACCGGGACAGGGAACTATGGCTACACCTTC. V usage is TRBV28 and J usage is TRBJ1-2; 9 nucleotides match TRBD1. The length of the CDR3 is 16 residues. Unmatched junction bases numbered 9, after V lost 5 bases and J lost 2 bases. Looked up from germline, CDR1 is MDHEN and CDR2 is SYDVKM.